This T cell receptor (beta chain) comes out of a study of shared clonotypes between healthy human individuals. Each sample came from a Caucasian adult donor living in Nashville, Tennessee. Every immunoSEQ plate was one replicate of a subset's evenly spread DNA. Generated by immunoSEQ multiplex PCR, the TCRdb table keeps only in-frame clones and is missing some. The table shows about 1.5 million clones, with roughly 98% occurring only once. For this clone: Its specificity is unknown.

Study results and limitations: Memory subsets generally showed lower estimated richness than naive subsets. Naive CD4 clonotypes overlapped across several donors at about 5%.

Germline CDR1 SGHRS, CDR2 YFSETQ. V was cut by 7 bases and J by 0 bases, with 17 bases left in between. The CDR3 runs 15 residues. The rearrangement uses TRBV5-1 and TRBJ2-7; D could derive from TRBD1 or TRBD2 (6 bases each). This TCR derives from a man aged 30 to 45 in good health. The material sequenced was naive CD4+ T cells sorted from blood. Subset: CD45RA+ positively selected. CDR3 region: CASGLSRDNSYEQYF. The DNA of the CDR3 is TGCGCCAGCGGATTATCGCGGGACAACTCCTACGAGCAGTACTTC.